Shown below are 21 T cell receptor beta chains from a single sample sequenced in a study of CD8+ T cells in alopecia areata. In each case, RNA was isolated and then reverse transcribed into cDNA as the sequencing template. The table came from immunoSEQ multiplex PCR; TCRdb's copy has only in-frame clones and leaves some out. The sample has approximately 150,000 clones, about nine tenths seen once. Sequenced here: CD8+ T cells sorted from blood, sampled at week 0. The receptor source for this set is a human donor with alopecia areata.

The chain recombines TRBV27 with TRBJ2-1; 7 bases match TRBD1. CDR3 length: 14 residues. Looked up from germline, CDR1 is MNHEY and CDR2 is SMNVEV (reference sequence). The J segment lost 5 bases and the V segment lost 8 bases, leaving 9 bases of the junction unmatched. Written as DNA, the CDR3 is TGTGCCAGCGGAATGCCAGGGGGACACAATGAGCAGTTCTTC. Amino acid sequence: CASGMPGGHNEQFF.

This chain connects TRBV19 to TRBJ2-3, with 7 bases matching TRBD2. Trimming at V came to 3 bases and at J to 2 bases, leaving 5 bases not matched to a gene. The CDR3 is 15 amino acids. Germline CDR1 reads LNHDA; CDR2 reads SQIVND (reference sequence). CDR3 nucleotides: TGTGCCAGTAGTATTATTGCGGGAGACACAGATACGCAGTATTTT. This codes for CASSIIAGDTDTQYF.

The V call is TRBV9, the J call TRBJ1-1; possibly TRBD1 for D (5 bases). The V gene's germline CDR1 is SGDLS and CDR2 YYNGEE. CDR3 size: 15 residues. V shed 4 bases and J shed 0 bases, with 13 bases lying between them. CDR3 in DNA: TGTGCCAGCAGCCCGCAGACAGAGTTGAACACTGAAGCTTTCTTT. Translating it yields CASSPQTELNTEAFF.

This clone was seen more than once but under ten times. This chain links TRBV6-4 with TRBJ2-2; D gene unclear. This CDR3 spans 13 amino acids. V lost 2 bases to trimming and J lost 3 bases, with 4 bases between them. The germline gives CDR1 MRHNA, CDR2 SNTAGT. The CDR3 DNA is TGTGCCAGCAGTGACAGGGACACCGGGGAGCTGTTTTTT. Residues: CASSDRDTGELFF.

This chain uses TRBV5-8 with TRBJ2-3; D might be TRBD1 or TRBD2, each matching 5 bases. V was cut by 1 base and J by 4 bases, with 13 bases left in between. The length of the CDR3 is 15 residues. Germline CDR1 reads SGHTS; CDR2 reads YDEGEE. In nucleotides, the CDR3 is TGTGCCAGCAGCTTGTTTGGGGGAGCGGCAGATACGCAGTATTTT. Encoded protein: CASSLFGGAADTQYF.

The genes are TRBV6-5 and TRBJ2-3; 8 positions match TRBD2. CDR1 is MNHEY, CDR2 SVGAGI, per germline. V lost 6 bases, J lost 4 bases, and 9 bases stayed unmatched. This CDR3 is built from 15 residues. CDR3 DNA: TGTGCCAGCAGACTTAATAGCGGGGTCTCAGATACGCAGTATTTT. It encodes CASRLNSGVSDTQYF.

The chain recombines TRBV2 with TRBJ1-2; TRBD1 matches 7 bases. V lost 3 bases to trimming and J lost 2 bases; unmatched junction nucleotides: 3. The CDR3 has 14 residues. Germline CDR1 SNHLY, CDR2 FYNNEI. The CDR3: CASSEVTGNYGYTF. CDR3 bases: TGTGCCAGCAGTGAGGTGACAGGGAACTATGGCTACACCTTC.

V and J are TRBV27 and TRBJ2-3; 9 positions match TRBD1. This CDR3 comprises 16 residues. Germline CDR1 reads MNHEY; CDR2 reads SMNVEV (reference sequence). V shed 6 bases, J shed 2 bases, and the junction held 9 bases outside the gene matches. CDR3 coding DNA: TGTGCCAGCAGAGACGGACAGGGGACATCCACAGATACGCAGTATTTT. It is translated as CASRDGQGTSTDTQYF.

The chain combines TRBV5-6 with TRBJ1-1; D is ambiguous. There are 13 residues in the CDR3. Trimming took off 2 bases at V and 0 bases at J, with 5 bases between the two ends. Germline V gene data show CDR1 as SGHDT and CDR2 as YYEEEE. The CDR3 bases are TGTGCCAGCAGCTTTGGGTTGAACACTGAAGCTTTCTTT. This gives the protein CASSFGLNTEAFF.

The chain has TRBV7-9 and TRBJ1-3; D ambiguous. Trimming left V 5 bases short and J 4 bases short, with 12 bases between. Germline V gene lookup returns CDR1 SEHNR and CDR2 FQNEAQ (reference sequence). This CDR3 has 14 amino acids. The DNA of the CDR3 is TGTGCCAGCAGCGTCATCACGGGGGGAAACACCATATATTTT. Translation gives CASSVITGGNTIYF.

J is TRBJ2-1 and V is TRBV2, with D maybe TRBD2 (6 bases). V lost 6 bases and J lost 10, with 22 bases in between. The CDR3 totals 15 residues. Germline V lookup: CDR1 SNHLY, CDR2 FYNNEI. The CDR3 loop is CASSVDGGLSLEQFF. In DNA form, the CDR3 reads TGTGCCAGCAGCGTTGACGGAGGGCTGTCTTTAGAGCAGTTCTTC.

The gene calls are TRBV2 and TRBJ2-7; no clear D gene. V gave up 2 bases and J gave up 3 bases, with 14 bases separating them. CDR1 is SNHLY, CDR2 FYNNEI, per germline. This CDR3 contains 15 residues. The CDR3 region is CASSESQGPVYEQYF. The DNA of the CDR3 is TGTGCCAGCAGTGAAAGCCAAGGCCCTGTCTACGAGCAGTACTTC.

V usage is TRBV29-1 and J usage is TRBJ2-7; a possible D gene is TRBD2 (6 bases). This CDR3 is built from 14 residues. Germline V gene data show CDR1 as SQVTM and CDR2 as ANQGSEA. Trimming cost V 6 bases and J 2 bases, with 17 bases left between them. The CDR3 is CSVGTRGGPYEQYF. The DNA of the CDR3 is TGCAGCGTCGGGACCCGGGGAGGCCCCTACGAGCAGTACTTC.

The chain joins TRBV5-1 to TRBJ1-4, with 8 nucleotides matching TRBD1. Per the germline V gene, CDR1 is SGHRS and CDR2 is YFSETQ. Unmatched junction bases numbered 4, after V lost 4 bases and J lost 8 bases. There are 13 residues in the CDR3. The CDR3 sequence: CASSDRGREKLFF. DNA for the CDR3: TGCGCCAGCAGCGACAGGGGAAGAGAAAAACTGTTTTTT. Based on the CDR3 plus reference TRBV5-1 and TRBJ1-4, the full variable domain is KAGVTQTPRYLIKTRGQQVTLSCSPISGHRSVSWYQQTPGQGLQFLFEYFSETQRNKGNFPGRFSGRQFSNSRSEMNVSTLELGDSALYLCASSDRGREKLFFGSGTQLSVL.

The chain uses TRBV19 and TRBJ2-7; 8 nucleotides line up with TRBD2. The germline V gene has CDR1 LNHDA and CDR2 SQIVND (reference sequence). The V and J ends lost 6 bases and 2 bases, in that order; junction bases with no gene match: 6. The length of the CDR3 is 14 residues. This CDR3 is CASSPAGETYEQYF. Written as DNA, the CDR3 is TGTGCCAGTAGCCCAGCGGGAGAAACCTACGAGCAGTACTTC.

J is TRBJ2-3 and V is TRBV15, with D possibly matching TRBD1 (6 bases). V was cut by 2 bases and J by 2 bases, with 11 bases left in between. The germline gives CDR1 LNHNV, CDR2 YYDKDF (reference sequence). The length of the CDR3 is 15 residues. The CDR3 protein is CATSRSRQDTDTQYF. For the CDR3, the DNA is TGTGCCACCAGCAGAAGTAGACAGGACACAGATACGCAGTATTTT.

The V call is TRBV9, the J call TRBJ2-1; either TRBD1 or TRBD2 may supply D (6 bases each). Trimming took off 0 bases at V and 3 bases at J, with 16 bases between the two ends. CDR3 length equals 17 residues. CDR1 is SGDLS and CDR2 is YYNGEE in the germline V gene. CDR3 DNA sequence: TGTGCCAGCAGCGTAGAAACAAGGGGGGAGGTCTACAATGAGCAGTTCTTC. Its protein is CASSVETRGEVYNEQFF.

The chain is built from TRBV27 and TRBJ1-6, with 12 nucleotides matching TRBD1. V lost 5 bases to trimming and J lost 13 bases; unmatched junction nucleotides: 9. The CDR3 covers 15 residues. The germline V gene encodes CDR1 MNHEY and CDR2 SMNVEV (reference sequence). The CDR3 here is CASSPGTGGGFPLHF. The CDR3, as DNA: TGTGCCAGCAGTCCCGGGACAGGGGGCGGTTTTCCCCTCCACTTT.

The chain uses TRBV5-4 and TRBJ2-7; 7 nucleotides align to TRBD1. Germline trimming cut 6 bases from V and 4 bases from J; bases unmatched to any gene: 10. Germline loops: CDR1 SGHNT, CDR2 YYREEE (reference sequence). This CDR3 region has 14 residues. The CDR3 region is CASTDQGETYEQYF. DNA for the CDR3: TGTGCCAGCACTGACCAGGGGGAAACGTACGAGCAGTACTTC.

This sequence joins TRBV7-2 and TRBJ2-1, with TRBD2 matching 8 bases. This CDR3 has 17 residues. Germline CDR1 and CDR2: SGHTA and FQGNSA. Trimming at V came to 7 bases and at J to 8 bases, leaving 19 bases not matched to a gene. CDR3 region: CASTSIIAGSPLHEQFF. Here the CDR3 DNA reads TGTGCCAGCACCTCGATAATAGCGGGGAGCCCCCTCCATGAGCAGTTCTTC.

The chain uses TRBV5-1 and TRBJ2-7, with a tentative D call TRBD1 (6 bases). V lost 5 bases, J lost 0 bases, and 9 bases lay in between. CDR1 and CDR2 (germline): SGHRS, YFSETQ. The CDR3 extends over 13 amino acids. The CDR3 DNA follows: TGCGCCAGCAGATCGGACAGCTCCTACGAGCAGTACTTC. Protein sequence: CASRSDSSYEQYF.